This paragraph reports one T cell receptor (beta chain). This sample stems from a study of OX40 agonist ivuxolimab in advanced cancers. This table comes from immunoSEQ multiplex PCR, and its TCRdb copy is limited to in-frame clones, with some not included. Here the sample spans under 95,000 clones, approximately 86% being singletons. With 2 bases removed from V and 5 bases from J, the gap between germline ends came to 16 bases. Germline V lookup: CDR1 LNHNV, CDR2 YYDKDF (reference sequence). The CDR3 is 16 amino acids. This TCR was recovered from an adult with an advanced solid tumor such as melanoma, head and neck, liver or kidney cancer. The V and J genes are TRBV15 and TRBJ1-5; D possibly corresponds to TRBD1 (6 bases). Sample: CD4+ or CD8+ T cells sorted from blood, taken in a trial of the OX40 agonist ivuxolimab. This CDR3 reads CATSRQGQRGYQPQHF. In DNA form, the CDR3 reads TGTGCCACCAGCAGACAGGGGCAAAGGGGATATCAGCCCCAGCATTTT.